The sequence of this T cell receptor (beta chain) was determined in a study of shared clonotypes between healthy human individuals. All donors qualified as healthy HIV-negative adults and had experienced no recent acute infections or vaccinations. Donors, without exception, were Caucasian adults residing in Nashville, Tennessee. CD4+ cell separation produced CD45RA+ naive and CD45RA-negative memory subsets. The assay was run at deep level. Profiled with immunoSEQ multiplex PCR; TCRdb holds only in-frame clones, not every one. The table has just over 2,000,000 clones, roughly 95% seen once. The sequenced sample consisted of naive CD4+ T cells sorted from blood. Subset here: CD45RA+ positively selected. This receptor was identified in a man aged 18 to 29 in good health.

The CDR3 DNA sequence: TGCGCCAGCAGCTTGGCCAGGGTCGCTGAGCAGTTCTTC. This translates into CASSLARVAEQFF. The chain recombines TRBV5-1 with TRBJ2-1, with a tentative D call TRBD1 (5 bases). The germline gives CDR1 SGHRS, CDR2 YFSETQ. CDR3 length: 13 residues. The V end lost 0 bases, the J end lost 9 bases, and 10 bases lay between the germline ends. The variable domain in full, completed from reference TRBV5-1 and TRBJ2-1, reads KAGVTQTPRYLIKTRGQQVTLSCSPISGHRSVSWYQQTPGQGLQFLFEYFSETQRNKGNFPGRFSGRQFSNSRSEMNVSTLELGDSALYLCASSLARVAEQFFGPGTRLTVL.